The present T cell receptor (beta chain) was sequenced within a study of blood T cell repertoires in COVID-19. V shed 6 bases and J 8 bases; nucleotides not matched to a gene: 8. CDR1 SNHLY and CDR2 FYNNEI come from the germline V gene. This CDR3 is 15 amino acids long. Resolution of symptoms, clearance, or two negative PCRs was present in recovered Cohort 3 donors. The method was immunoSEQ multiplex PCR; TCRdb's version includes in-frame clones alone and lacks a portion of them. Of 250,000 to 350,000 clones in the sample, roughly 90% were seen once. The receptor was derived from a woman under 40 who had recovered from COVID-19. Input material: PBMCs or T cells enriched from blood (not recorded which). The chain employs TRBV2 and TRBJ1-4, with 11 bases lining up with TRBD1. CDR3 coding DNA: TGTGCCAGCAGGGCCCGGACAGGGGGCGGAGAAAAACTGTTTTTT. Translating gives CASRARTGGGEKLFF.